This T cell receptor beta chain was sequenced for a study of T cell responses to AZD1222 COVID-19 vaccine. Study-wide background: Second doses at about 4 or about 12 weeks were pooled.

Study results and caveats: Every sample of the repertoires postdated the peak T cell response. At baseline, seropositivity was found in only 5 to 7 AZD1222 recipients.

V was clipped by 4 bases and J by 1 base; unmatched bases: 10. The germline V gene encodes CDR1 MNHNS and CDR2 SASEGT. This CDR3 is 17 amino acids long. Of note for this clone: Antigen: not known.

The assay was immunoSEQ multiplex PCR, and TCRdb's table has in-frame clones only and misses some. The sample consists of around 140,000 clones, around 90% of them appearing once. The sample here was peripheral blood, taken on day 0 of AZD1222 vaccination. The TCR originated in an adult in good health. The rearrangement uses TRBV6-1 and TRBJ2-7; 10 bases map to TRBD2. This CDR3 reads CASSVVSSGGLSYEQYF. Here the CDR3 DNA reads TGTGCCAGCAGTGTGGTGTCTAGCGGGGGTTTATCCTACGAGCAGTACTTC.